This entry lists 25 T cell receptor beta chains sequenced from one sample in a study of T cells in Graves' hyperthyroidism and ophthalmopathy. Researchers amplified the TCR beta CDR3 regions from RNA transcripts. A first-round RT-PCR of the TCR CDR3 used the HTBI primer set. One entry per CDR3 protein results from TCRdb running MiXCR on the multiplex PCR reads. The sample shows 200,000 to 300,000 distinct CDR3 sequences, around 25% of them seen only once. Sequenced input: blood. Receptors originate from a woman aged 40 to 49 with Graves' ophthalmopathy.

There are many counts of this clonotype. V usage is TRBV6-1 and J usage is TRBJ2-3; D gene uncertain. Per the germline V gene, CDR1 is MNHNS and CDR2 is SASEGT. Trimming removed 4 bases from V and 6 bases from J, with 14 bases in between. The CDR3 consists of 14 residues. The CDR3 nucleotides are TGTGCCAGCAGTGGTACCCCCCGTGTGGATACGCAGTATTTT. Translated, it gives CASSGTPRVDTQYF.

There are many counts of this clonotype. The rearrangement joins TRBV6-1 to TRBJ2-2; 10 positions match TRBD1. CDR3 length: 14 amino acids. V gave up 5 bases and J gave up 8 bases; unmatched junction bases: 5. Germline V gene lookup returns CDR1 MNHNS and CDR2 SASEGT. CDR3 in amino acids: CASSKTGGEGELFF. The DNA for the CDR3 is TGTGCCAGCAGTAAGACAGGGGGCGAGGGGGAGCTGTTTTTT.

This clonotype turned up a few times. The rearrangement links TRBV12-3 or TRBV12-4 to TRBJ1-1; D uncertain. The V and J ends lost 3 bases and 1 base respectively, with 12 bases between them. The CDR3 consists of 15 residues. Here the CDR3 DNA reads TGTGCCAGCAGTTTTAGTAGGACCTCGAACACTGAAGCTTTCTTT. It translates to CASSFSRTSNTEAFF.

This clonotype came up many times. This rearrangement joins TRBV4-2 to TRBJ2-5; no firm D call. The CDR3 consists of 15 residues. V was trimmed by 0 bases and J by 5 bases, leaving 13 bases between them. CDR1 is LGHNA and CDR2 is YNFKEQ in the germline V gene. The CDR3 coding sequence is TGTGCCAGCAGCCAAGATTCCTCCAAGGTGGAGACCCAGTACTTC. Translated: CASSQDSSKVETQYF.

This clonotype showed up many times. The chain combines TRBV2 with TRBJ2-2; TRBD2 matches at 8 bases. Germline V gene data show CDR1 as SNHLY and CDR2 as FYNNEI. This CDR3 comprises 15 residues. J was trimmed by 7 bases and V by 6 bases; bases with no gene match: 10. CDR3 region: CASRKAGAANGELFF. The CDR3 bases are TGTGCCAGCAGGAAAGCGGGAGCGGCGAACGGGGAGCTGTTTTTT.

This clonotype was picked up many times. The chain has TRBV19 and TRBJ1-1; D not certain. The CDR3 is 14 amino acids. From germline, CDR1 is LNHDA and CDR2 SQIVND (reference sequence). Trimming took 8 bases from V and 0 from J, leaving 13 bases between them. CDR3 coding DNA: TGTGCCAGTTCACTGGAGGCAATGAACACTGAAGCTTTCTTT. Translated: CASSLEAMNTEAFF.

The rearrangement uses TRBV7-8 and TRBJ2-7; 8 bases fit TRBD2. Germline values: CDR1 SGHVS, CDR2 FQNEAQ. The CDR3 covers 17 residues. The V and J ends lost 3 bases and 1 base, in that order; junction bases with no gene match: 11. This CDR3 reads CASSFGTSLFLSYEQYF. CDR3 coding DNA: TGTGCCAGCAGCTTCGGGACTAGTCTCTTCTTATCCTACGAGCAGTACTTC.

Ten or more counts support this clonotype. The rearrangement links TRBV2 to TRBJ1-6, with 7 nucleotides matching TRBD1. With 6 bases clipped from V and 5 bases from J, the junction kept 7 bases outside the gene matches. The CDR3 is 15 amino acids. The germline gives CDR1 SNHLY, CDR2 FYNNEI. The CDR3 DNA reads as TGTGCCAGCAGAGACGAGGACAGGCATAATTCACCCCTCCACTTT. This translates into CASRDEDRHNSPLHF.

This clonotype was recorded at least ten times. The CDR3 DNA is TGCAGTGCTAGACTAACAGGGTCAAATCAGCCCCAGCATTTT. Protein product: CSARLTGSNQPQHF. This sequence joins TRBV20-1 and TRBJ1-5, with D possibly being TRBD1 (6 bases). V lost 2 bases to trimming and J lost 4 bases, with 12 bases between them. The germline gives CDR1 DFQATT, CDR2 SNEGSKA (reference sequence). The CDR3 loop spans 14 amino acids.

This clonotype was detected many times. This chain uses TRBV2 with TRBJ2-7; D perhaps matches TRBD2 (6 bases). V lost 6 bases and J lost 2, with 11 bases in between. The V gene's germline CDR1 is SNHLY and CDR2 FYNNEI. This CDR3 comprises 13 residues. CDR3 coding DNA: TGTGCCAGCAGGCTAGCGACAGCCTACGAGCAGTACTTC. This encodes CASRLATAYEQYF.

The gene calls are TRBV27 and TRBJ1-2, with D perhaps TRBD1 (5 bases). From germline, CDR1 is MNHEY and CDR2 SMNVEV (reference sequence). V lost 5 bases, J lost 4 bases, and 14 bases lay in between. CDR3 length: 14 amino acids. CDR3 amino acids: CASSPGQEVYGYTF. CDR3 DNA: TGTGCCAGCAGTCCCGGACAAGAAGTCTATGGCTACACCTTC.

This clonotype has at least ten counts. The V and J genes are TRBV28 and TRBJ1-1; TRBD1 matches at 7 bases. CDR3 length: 12 amino acids. The trim removed 6 bases at V and 12 bases at J, leaving 10 bases unmatched. The germline V gene encodes CDR1 MDHEN and CDR2 SYDVKM. The CDR3 protein is CASRVGGFTTFF. In DNA, the CDR3 is TGTGCCAGCAGGGTAGGGGGCTTTACGACTTTCTTT.

The chain joins TRBV6-5 to TRBJ2-5; 10 bases are shared with TRBD2. CDR3 length: 16 residues. V lost 7 bases, J lost 1 base, and 9 bases stayed unmatched. CDR1 MNHEY and CDR2 SVGAGI come from the germline V gene. This CDR3 is CASTFLSGGGQETQYF. The CDR3 region has the DNA TGTGCCAGCACGTTCCTAAGCGGGGGGGGCCAAGAGACCCAGTACTTC.

This clonotype was seen ten or more times. V is TRBV28 and J is TRBJ2-5, with 8 bases fitting TRBD1. The CDR3 has 15 amino acids. After removal of 4 bases from V and 2 bases from J, the junction contained 6 bases not matched to a gene. Germline assignment: CDR1 MDHEN and CDR2 SYDVKM. The CDR3 coding sequence is TGTGCCAGCAGTTACGACAGGGGATGGCAAGAGACCCAGTACTTC. Its protein product is CASSYDRGWQETQYF.

This clonotype appeared a few times. The chain uses TRBV5-1 and TRBJ2-5, with TRBD2 matching over 8 bases. The junction had 7 bases not matched to a gene; V was cut back by 0 bases and J by 6 bases. Germline-derived CDR1 and CDR2 are SGHRS and YFSETQ. The CDR3 is 15 amino acids. CDR3 bases: TGCGCCAGCAGCTTGGAGCCTAGCGGGTTACAGACCCAGTACTTC. It yields the protein CASSLEPSGLQTQYF.

The rearrangement uses TRBV12-3 or TRBV12-4 and TRBJ2-5; TRBD1 matches at 9 bases. The ends lost 6 bases at V and 4 bases at J; junction bases unmatched: 6. CDR3 length: 14 residues. The CDR3 loop is CASSTTGGRETQYF. The CDR3 DNA sequence: TGTGCCAGCAGCACGACAGGGGGGAGAGAGACCCAGTACTTC.

This clonotype was picked up many times. The chain couples TRBV6-5 to TRBJ2-4; perhaps TRBD2 as D (6 bases). This CDR3 has 15 residues. V dropped 2 bases and J dropped 5 bases, with 13 bases sitting between them. The germline CDR1 and CDR2 sequences are MNHEY and SVGAGI. As DNA, the CDR3 is TGTGCCAGCAGTTACAGGGAGGACGGGGAAAACATTCAGTACTTC. It codes for CASSYREDGENIQYF.

This clonotype was counted ten times or more. The genes are TRBV2 and TRBJ2-7; D possibly corresponds to TRBD1 (6 bases). The V gene lost 5 bases and the J gene lost 6 bases, with 14 bases spanning the gap. This CDR3 has 13 amino acids. CDR1 is SNHLY and CDR2 is FYNNEI in the germline V gene. CDR3 in DNA: TGTGCCAGCAGTCCGGGTACAGGGACCGAGCAGTACTTC. Its translation is CASSPGTGTEQYF.

The J gene is TRBJ2-7, the V gene TRBV6-1, with 7 bases identical to TRBD1. The CDR3 loop spans 14 amino acids. V shed 6 bases and J 5 bases; nucleotides not matched to a gene: 10. Germline CDR1 is MNHNS and CDR2 is SASEGT. CDR3 in DNA: TGTGCCAGCAGGAGTTCCGGGACAGCTAACGAGCAGTACTTC. It specifies CASRSSGTANEQYF.

This clonotype was picked up many times. This sequence joins TRBV7-9 and TRBJ2-5; 10 nucleotides line up with TRBD1. Trimming at V came to 7 bases and at J to 0 bases, leaving 5 bases not matched to a gene. Looked up from germline, CDR1 is SEHNR and CDR2 is FQNEAQ (reference sequence). The CDR3 consists of 15 residues. CDR3 residues: CASNTGTGDQETQYF. DNA for the CDR3: TGTGCCAGCAACACCGGGACAGGGGACCAAGAGACCCAGTACTTC.

The chain's CDR3 is CASSSRVLAGELFF. DNA for the CDR3: TGTGCCAGCAGTTCCAGGGTTTTAGCCGGGGAGCTGTTTTTT. The genes are TRBV6-2 or TRBV6-3 and TRBJ2-2, with a possible D match to TRBD1 (5 bases). Germline V gene data show CDR1 as MNHEY and CDR2 as SVGEGT. V was shortened by 4 bases and J by 6 bases, with 12 bases between the two germline ends. CDR3 length: 14 residues.

The rearrangement links TRBV12-3 or TRBV12-4 to TRBJ1-5; D remains ambiguous. V was cut by 5 bases and J by 9 bases, with 11 bases left in between. CDR3 length: 12 amino acids. The CDR3 region is CASSQNPRPQHF. CDR3 bases: TGTGCCAGCAGTCAGAACCCTCGGCCCCAGCATTTT.

This clonotype was counted ten times or more. The chain couples TRBV25-1 to TRBJ1-2; 7 nucleotides line up with TRBD1. Germline V gene data show CDR1 as MGHDK and CDR2 as SYGVNS. The CDR3 has 18 amino acids. V shed 0 bases and J 3 bases; nucleotides not matched to a gene: 13. The CDR3 nucleotides are TGTGCCAGCAGTGAATACGTCCCGGGACAGCGAGGCCACTATGGCTACACCTTC. Protein sequence: CASSEYVPGQRGHYGYTF.

The chain employs TRBV28 and TRBJ1-5; TRBD1 matches 9 bases. V lost 7 bases and J lost 4; bases outside the gene matches: 5. Looked up from germline, CDR1 is MDHEN and CDR2 is SYDVKM. The CDR3 has 14 amino acids. Written as DNA, the CDR3 is TGTGCCAGCACCACACAGGGGGCAAATCAGCCCCAGCATTTT. It encodes CASTTQGANQPQHF.

This clonotype has a count of ten or more. This chain joins TRBV15 and TRBJ1-5; 7 bases are shared with TRBD1. Germline CDR1 is LNHNV and CDR2 is YYDKDF (reference sequence). The junction had 0 bases not matched to a gene; V was cut back by 0 bases and J by 1 base. The CDR3 is 15 residues long. The CDR3 loop is CATSREQGSNQPQHF. DNA for the CDR3: TGTGCCACCAGCAGAGAACAGGGGAGCAATCAGCCCCAGCATTTT.